The 25 T cell receptor beta chains given below trace back to one sample, sequenced in a study. From the RT-PCR reads, TCRdb called clonotypes with MiXCR, one entry per CDR3 protein. The sample yields about 700,000 distinct CDR3 sequences, more than 13% seen once. Sample: memory CD4+ T cells from blood. The receptors shown here come from a female donor in good health, serving as a healthy control.

This clonotype came up a few times. This sequence joins TRBV19 and TRBJ2-1; D perhaps matches TRBD1 (5 bases). V gave up 4 bases and J gave up 9 bases, with 16 bases separating them. Germline loops: CDR1 LNHDA, CDR2 SQIVND (reference sequence). CDR3 length equals 14 residues. This CDR3 is CASSKGQGSVEQFF. The DNA of the CDR3 is TGTGCCAGTAGTAAAGGCCAGGGTTCGGTTGAGCAGTTCTTC.

This clonotype appeared many times. The chain joins TRBV5-1 to TRBJ1-1; no definite D call. Germline-derived CDR1 and CDR2 are SGHRS and YFSETQ. CDR3 length equals 16 residues. Deletions cut 3 bases from V and 1 base from J, with 16 bases between. Here the CDR3 DNA reads TGCGCCAGCAGCTCCGAGTCGTACCAACGGAACACTGAAGCTTTCTTT. This translates into CASSSESYQRNTEAFF.

This clonotype has at least ten counts. The chain carries TRBV29-1 and TRBJ2-1; 8 bases map to TRBD2. Germline V gives CDR1 SQVTM, CDR2 ANQGSEA. The CDR3 is 14 residues long. J lost 7 bases, V lost 2 bases, and 7 bases had no gene match. The CDR3 protein is CSVESGSGRNEQFF. DNA of the CDR3: TGCAGCGTTGAAAGCGGGAGTGGAAGGAATGAGCAGTTCTTC.

V and J are TRBV7-2 and TRBJ2-7; D is undetermined. Germline V gene sequence: CDR1 SGHTA, CDR2 FQGNSA. Deletions cut 1 base from V and 3 bases from J, with 13 bases between. There are 15 residues in the CDR3. The chain's CDR3 is CASSLVIGSNYEQYF. DNA of the CDR3: TGTGCCAGCAGCTTAGTTATCGGCTCGAACTACGAGCAGTACTTC.

This clonotype was observed at least ten times. The genes are TRBV12-3 or TRBV12-4 and TRBJ2-1; 10 bases line up with TRBD2. Germline trimming cut 5 bases from V and 7 bases from J; bases unmatched to any gene: 5. The CDR3 is 14 residues long. The CDR3 loop reads CASSQTSGSNEQFF. For the CDR3, the DNA is TGTGCCAGCAGTCAGACTAGCGGGTCGAATGAGCAGTTCTTC.

V and J are TRBV12-3 or TRBV12-4 and TRBJ1-1; possible D gene TRBD1, 6 bases. V lost 4 bases and J 4 bases, leaving 13 bases between the germline ends. The CDR3 has 14 amino acids. In DNA, the CDR3 is TGTGCCAGCAGTTCCAGCAGGGGAGGCACTGAAGCTTTCTTT. Residues: CASSSSRGGTEAFF.

This clonotype was detected a few times. The chain links TRBV20-1 to TRBJ2-1, with TRBD2 matching 16 bases. V lost 6 bases, J lost 4 bases, and 18 bases stayed unmatched. The germline CDR1 and CDR2 sequences are DFQATT and SNEGSKA (reference sequence). CDR3 length: 20 amino acids. The CDR3 protein is CSAPPTRGGLAGGRYNEQFF. CDR3 bases: TGCAGTGCCCCACCAACCAGGGGGGGACTAGCGGGAGGGCGGTACAATGAGCAGTTCTTC.

V usage is TRBV28 and J usage is TRBJ2-1; D is possibly TRBD1 (6 bases). The V gene's germline CDR1 is MDHEN and CDR2 SYDVKM. V lost 4 bases and J lost 8, with 24 bases in between. This CDR3 is built from 17 residues. CDR3 DNA sequence: TGTGCCAGCAGTTCTCCCCCAACAGGGATTTTGGTAGATGAGCAGTTCTTC. As protein: CASSSPPTGILVDEQFF.

The chain uses TRBV7-3 and TRBJ2-1; 10 bases align to TRBD2. The CDR3 totals 14 residues. From germline, CDR1 is SGHTA and CDR2 FQGTGA. Trimming at V came to 5 bases and at J to 10 bases, leaving 8 bases not matched to a gene. The CDR3 reads CASSPRTSGGEQFF. The CDR3 nucleotides are TGTGCCAGCAGCCCCCGGACTAGCGGTGGGGAGCAGTTCTTC.

This clonotype was counted many times. The rearrangement joins TRBV6-4 to TRBJ2-1, with 11 positions matching TRBD2. Germline CDR1 reads MRHNA; CDR2 reads SNTAGT. The V and J ends lost 5 bases and 0 bases, in that order; junction bases with no gene match: 9. The CDR3 totals 18 residues. CDR3 sequence: CASSPGLAGGSSYNEQFF. The DNA of the CDR3 is TGTGCCAGCAGTCCTGGACTAGCGGGCGGCAGCTCCTACAATGAGCAGTTCTTC.

This clonotype has ten or more counts. This chain joins TRBV10-3 and TRBJ2-2, with 9 nucleotides matching TRBD1. The CDR3 spans 18 residues. Germline-derived CDR1 and CDR2 are ENHRY and SYGVKD. With V trimmed by 4 bases and J by 5 bases, 14 bases remained unmatched. The CDR3 nucleotides are TGTGCCATCAGTGGGACGAACAGGGGGCGGAGGGATACCGGGGAGCTGTTTTTT. Translation: CAISGTNRGRRDTGELFF.

The table lists this clonotype with many counts. The chain links TRBV7-2 to TRBJ2-5; D gene unclear. This CDR3 region has 15 residues. Trimming took off 1 base at V and 5 bases at J, with 14 bases between the two ends. Per the germline V gene, CDR1 is SGHTA and CDR2 is FQGNSA. The CDR3: CASSLVGPTRETQYF. The CDR3 DNA reads TGTGCCAGCAGCTTAGTTGGCCCGACGCGGGAGACCCAGTACTTC. Combining the CDR3 with reference TRBV7-2 and TRBJ2-5 gives the whole variable domain GAGVSQSPSNKVTEKGKDVELRCDPISGHTALYWYRQSLGQGLEFLIYFQGNSAPDKSGLPSDRFSAERTGGSVSTLTIQRTQQEDSAVYLCASSLVGPTRETQYFGPGTRLLVL.

In its sample, this clonotype was seen a few times. This chain uses TRBV7-8 with TRBJ2-5, with 7 bases that match TRBD2. Trimming removed 0 bases from V and 5 bases from J; junction bases left unmatched: 15. The germline V gene encodes CDR1 SGHVS and CDR2 FQNEAQ. This CDR3 has 18 amino acids. DNA of the CDR3: TGTGCCAGCAGCTTAGCGGGGCGGGAGTGGGCTTTTTCGGAGACCCAGTACTTC. The encoded protein is CASSLAGREWAFSETQYF. The variable domain in full, with the rest retrieved from reference TRBV7-8 and TRBJ2-5, is GAGVSQSPRYKVAKRGQDVALRCDPISGHVSLFWYQQALGQGPEFLTYFQNEAQLDKSGLPSDRFFAERPEGSVSTLKIQRTQQEDSAVYLCASSLAGREWAFSETQYFGPGTRLLVL.

Ten or more counts support this clonotype. The chain links TRBV5-1 to TRBJ2-3; no reliable D call. From germline, CDR1 is SGHRS and CDR2 YFSETQ. CDR3 length: 13 amino acids. Trimming took off 0 bases at V and 5 bases at J, with 7 bases between the two ends. CDR3 coding DNA: TGCGCCAGCAGCTTGGGGCGAGGAGATACGCAGTATTTT. It specifies CASSLGRGDTQYF. The full variable domain, its missing parts supplied by reference TRBV5-1 and TRBJ2-3, is KAGVTQTPRYLIKTRGQQVTLSCSPISGHRSVSWYQQTPGQGLQFLFEYFSETQRNKGNFPGRFSGRQFSNSRSEMNVSTLELGDSALYLCASSLGRGDTQYFGPGTRLTVL.

V gene TRBV11-2 combines with J gene TRBJ2-6; TRBD1 agrees at 8 bases. CDR3 length: 19 amino acids. V trimming: 4 bases; J trimming: 2 bases; junction bases outside the gene matches: 13. Germline assignment: CDR1 SGHAT and CDR2 FQNNGV. The CDR3 region is CASSSLLRQGAAGANVLTF. The CDR3, as DNA: TGTGCCAGCAGCTCCCTGTTAAGGCAGGGGGCGGCTGGGGCCAACGTCCTGACTTTC. Full variable domain (remainder filled in from reference TRBV11-2 and TRBJ2-6): EAGVAQSPRYKIIEKRQSVAFWCNPISGHATLYWYQQILGQGPKLLIQFQNNGVVDDSQLPKDRFSAERLKGVDSTLKIQPAKLEDSAVYLCASSSLLRQGAAGANVLTFGAGSRLTVL.

This clonotype was found a few times. CDR3 sequence reads: CSASAGQNYGYTF. CDR3 DNA: TGCAGTGCTAGTGCGGGGCAGAACTATGGCTACACCTTC. V is TRBV20-1 and J is TRBJ1-2; maybe TRBD1 (5 bases). There are 13 residues in the CDR3. CDR1 is DFQATT, CDR2 SNEGSKA, per germline (reference sequence). The V end lost 3 bases, the J end lost 2 bases, and 10 bases lay between the germline ends.

The J gene is TRBJ1-6, the V gene TRBV9; D perhaps matches TRBD1 (5 bases). The V gene's germline CDR1 is SGDLS and CDR2 YYNGEE. This CDR3 comprises 15 residues. V was clipped by 0 bases and J by 6 bases, with 10 bases between them. The CDR3 sequence: CASSVGQSLNSPLHF. The CDR3 nucleotides are TGTGCCAGCAGCGTAGGACAGAGCCTTAATTCACCCCTCCACTTT.

The CDR3 spells CASSPGRPSNQPQHF. As DNA, the CDR3 is TGTGCCAGCTCACCCGGCAGGCCAAGCAATCAGCCCCAGCATTTT. The V call is TRBV18, the J call TRBJ1-5, with D hard to call. There are 15 residues in the CDR3. The germline V gene has CDR1 KGHSH and CDR2 LQKENI. V dropped 3 bases and J dropped 1 base, with 10 bases sitting between them.

In its sample, this clonotype was seen a few times. The J gene is TRBJ2-3, the V gene TRBV5-1; 9 bases line up with TRBD1. The CDR3 extends over 15 amino acids. Per germline, CDR1 SGHRS and CDR2 YFSETQ. V was clipped by 6 bases and J by 4 bases; unmatched bases: 9. CDR3 DNA sequence: TGCGCCAGCATGAGGGGACAGGGTTATGCAGATACGCAGTATTTT. The encoded protein is CASMRGQGYADTQYF.

The chain carries TRBV4-2 and TRBJ2-7; D is tentatively TRBD1 or TRBD2 (5 bases each). The CDR3 totals 14 residues. V lost 6 bases and J 3 bases, leaving 15 bases between the germline ends. The germline V gene has CDR1 LGHNA and CDR2 YNFKEQ. As DNA, the CDR3 is TGTGCCAGCAGAGAAGGGACCTCCAACTACGAGCAGTACTTC. This codes for CASREGTSNYEQYF.

This clonotype has just a few counts. V usage is TRBV7-3 and J usage is TRBJ2-7; the match to TRBD2 covers 12 bases. Trimming removed 2 bases from V and 5 bases from J; junction bases left unmatched: 13. The CDR3 consists of 18 residues. Germline CDR1 is SGHTA and CDR2 is FQGTGA. CDR3 in amino acids: CASSLGSLAGGRIHEQYF. The CDR3 nucleotides read TGTGCCAGCAGCTTAGGGAGTCTAGCGGGGGGGCGAATCCACGAGCAGTACTTC.

The CDR3 protein is CASSQEDNRREQFF. CDR3 DNA: TGCGCCAGCAGCCAAGAGGACAATCGCCGTGAGCAGTTCTTC. The chain has TRBV4-1 and TRBJ2-1; possible D gene TRBD1, 5 bases. Trimming took 0 bases from V and 9 from J, leaving 12 bases between them. Germline lookup yields CDR1 MGHRA and CDR2 YSYEKL. The CDR3 is made up of 14 amino acids.

This clonotype was found once. The rearrangement links TRBV7-8 to TRBJ2-2, with 12 bases aligning to TRBD2. Trimming removed 5 bases from V and 9 bases from J; junction bases left unmatched: 16. Germline V gene sequence: CDR1 SGHVS, CDR2 FQNEAQ. The CDR3 loop spans 18 amino acids. The CDR3 here is CASSPHTGLAGGPRELFF. The CDR3 bases are TGTGCCAGCAGCCCTCACACGGGTCTAGCGGGAGGGCCGAGGGAGCTGTTTTTT. Full variable domain (rest looked up from reference TRBV7-8 and TRBJ2-2): GAGVSQSPRYKVAKRGQDVALRCDPISGHVSLFWYQQALGQGPEFLTYFQNEAQLDKSGLPSDRFFAERPEGSVSTLKIQRTQQEDSAVYLCASSPHTGLAGGPRELFFGEGSRLTVL.

This clonotype was counted ten times or more. The rearrangement links TRBV5-8 to TRBJ2-2; D is unclear. This CDR3 is built from 15 residues. Trimming removed 4 bases from V and 4 bases from J, with 14 bases in between. Germline CDR1 SGHTS, CDR2 YDEGEE. The CDR3 DNA reads TGTGCCAGCAGCCACCCGGGCTTCAGCACCGGGGAGCTGTTTTTT. Amino acid sequence: CASSHPGFSTGELFF.

This clonotype has more than one count but fewer than ten. The chain links TRBV7-2 to TRBJ2-3; no firm D call. CDR3 length equals 14 residues. The V and J ends lost 1 base and 2 bases respectively, with 7 bases between them. Germline V gene data show CDR1 as SGHTA and CDR2 as FQGNSA. CDR3 sequence (DNA): TGTGCCAGCAGCTTAGTAGTTAACACAGATACGCAGTATTTT. Amino acids: CASSLVVNTDTQYF.